The clone carrying this TCR beta chain showed up many times. Its antigen is undetermined. The source of the sample is a study of CD8 T cells in ankylosing spondylitis. Findings and limits, study-wide: Reported data indicate significant enrichment of disease-linked clones within matched ankylosing spondylitis synovial fluid. In ankylosing spondylitis blood, a motif of roughly 8 highly homologous TCR beta variants appeared characteristic. Past studies reported some motif variants in reactive arthritis synovial fluid and blood.

Preparation of TCR beta libraries was done by quantitative 5'-RACE with molecular barcodes. TCRdb re-derived calls from the 5' RACE reads in MiXCR, one entry per CDR3 protein. The sample gives about 240,000 distinct CDR3 sequences, approximately 8% of which show up once; 4% to 5.5% is in the top ten. With V trimmed by 8 bases and J by 5 bases, 7 bases remained unmatched. In germline, CDR1 is LNHDA, CDR2 SQIVND (reference sequence). The CDR3 is 14 residues long. The chain is built from TRBV19 and TRBJ2-1, with TRBD1 matching 9 bases. Specimen: blood, either unsorted or a sorted T cell fraction (not recorded which). The origin of this receptor is a female donor with ankylosing spondylitis or in good health (not recorded which). This CDR3 reads CASGDREVDNEQFF. Here the CDR3 DNA reads TGTGCCAGTGGGGACAGGGAGGTGGACAATGAGCAGTTCTTC.